Described below is a single TCR beta chain sequence and its context. The antigen remains unidentified. This specimen comes from a study of siplizumab effects on memory and regulatory T cells. Study findings and constraints: Treatment with siplizumab left mappable alloreactive CD4+ clones averaging roughly 69% Treg-derived, compared with approximately 25% in controls. Naive T cells apparently outstripped memory cells in diversity and seemed major alloresponse contributors. Most proliferating CD4+ or CD8+ clones, roughly 75-97%, had no naive or memory assignment. Suppressive function of proliferating Tregs from siplizumab cultures was not confirmed.

The method was immunoSEQ multiplex PCR; TCRdb's version includes in-frame clones alone and lacks a portion of them. The table lists approximately 98,000 clones, about 94% of them singletons. V was clipped by 1 base and J by 4 bases, with 10 bases between them. Per germline, CDR1 SGHDN and CDR2 FVKESK. The CDR3 has 14 amino acids. The V gene is TRBV14, the J gene TRBJ1-2, with unresolved D. This receptor was identified in a human donor in good health. Source material: non-Treg CD4+ T cells sorted from blood. As DNA, the CDR3 is TGTGCCAGCAGCCAAGTCGCCGGCTTCTATGGCTACACCTTC. Protein: CASSQVAGFYGYTF.